One and the same sample provided the 8 T cell receptor beta chains below, sequenced in a study of cytomegalovirus exposure and HLA in healthy donors. Profiled with immunoSEQ multiplex PCR; TCRdb holds only in-frame clones, not every one. There are around 94,000 clones in the sample; around 96% occur only once, and 0.89% lies in the top ten. The sequencing sample was made of PBMCs. These receptors all stem from a woman between 18 and 29 years old in good health and CMV-seronegative.

The CDR3 coding sequence is TGTGCCAGCAGCACCAGACTCCTTACCTACGAGCAGTACTTC. Amino acids: CASSTRLLTYEQYF. The V gene is TRBV21-1, the J gene TRBJ2-7; the DNA was not used to check the table's D call, TRBD2. TRBV21-1 is a listed pseudogene. CDR3 length: 14 amino acids.

The gene calls are TRBV30 and TRBJ2-7; perhaps TRBD1 as D (5 bases). Germline values: CDR1 GTSNPN, CDR2 SVGIG (reference sequence). The CDR3 is 14 amino acids. V was pared by 0 bases and J by 0 bases, with 9 bases between. The CDR3 DNA reads TGTGCCTGGAGTGTGGCAGGGCTCTCCTACGAGCAGTACTTC. This sequence encodes CAWSVAGLSYEQYF.

The chain employs TRBV11-3 and TRBJ2-5; a possible D gene is TRBD1 (7 bases). Trimming took off 3 bases at V and 4 bases at J, with 9 bases between the two ends. Germline lookup yields CDR1 SGHNT and CDR2 YENEEA. This CDR3 contains 13 residues. CDR3 amino acids: CASSFRGAETQYF. In DNA, the CDR3 is TGTGCCAGCAGCTTCAGGGGGGCAGAGACCCAGTACTTC.

V is TRBV6-5 and J is TRBJ1-4, with D perhaps matching TRBD1 (6 bases). Germline loops: CDR1 MNHEY, CDR2 SVGAGI. V was shortened by 2 bases and J by 5 bases, with 12 bases between the two germline ends. This CDR3 region has 15 residues. The CDR3 sequence is CASSYRGFSNEKLFF. CDR3 sequence (DNA): TGTGCCAGCAGTTACAGGGGGTTCTCGAATGAAAAACTGTTTTTT.

CDR3 sequence reads: CASSSVANTEAFF. The CDR3 DNA reads as TGTGCCAGCAGTTCCGTGGCGAACACTGAAGCTTTCTTT. V and J are TRBV6-5 and TRBJ1-1; D gene ambiguous. The CDR3 loop spans 13 amino acids. The germline V gene encodes CDR1 MNHEY and CDR2 SVGAGI. Trimming stripped 4 bases from V and 1 base from J, with 7 bases between.

This sequence joins TRBV7-9 and TRBJ2-7; no clear D. The germline CDR1 and CDR2 sequences are SEHNR and FQNEAQ (reference sequence). V was clipped by 5 bases and J by 2 bases, with 13 bases between them. The CDR3 has 14 residues. CDR3 coding DNA: TGTGCCAGCAGCCCGCGATTCCCCCCCTACGAGCAGTACTTC. Protein sequence: CASSPRFPPYEQYF.

V and J are TRBV27 and TRBJ2-1; D remains ambiguous. CDR1 and CDR2 (germline): MNHEY, SMNVEV (reference sequence). The CDR3 sequence is 13 residues long. Trimming stripped 7 bases from V and 1 base from J, with 8 bases between. This CDR3 reads CASMARSYNEQFF. Written as DNA, the CDR3 is TGTGCCAGCATGGCTAGATCCTACAATGAGCAGTTCTTC.

In this sample, this clone turned up once. The rearrangement uses TRBV5-1 and TRBJ1-4; 7 positions match TRBD1. Germline assignment: CDR1 SGHRS and CDR2 YFSETQ. J was trimmed by 9 bases and V by 0 bases; bases with no gene match: 8. There are 15 residues in the CDR3. The CDR3 region is CASSLEVRGTQKLFF. Here the CDR3 DNA reads TGCGCCAGCAGCTTGGAGGTCAGGGGGACCCAAAAACTGTTTTTT.